This paragraph covers one T cell receptor beta chain sequence. Its antigen is not identified. Germline V gene data show CDR1 as SNHLY and CDR2 as FYNNEI. CDR3 size: 15 residues. Trimming removed 6 bases from V and 7 bases from J; junction bases left unmatched: 10. The data were taken from a study of blood T cells in healthy people across ages. In the study overall: Per every two T cells, about one barcoded beta molecule was captured by template switching.

Next came a second PCR, run for roughly 6 to 11 cycles, which used a sample-barcoded 5' primer along with a J-beta primer mix. A template-switch adaptor containing 12 random nucleotides labeled each cDNA molecule. TCRdb analysed the 5' RACE reads with MiXCR anew, one entry per CDR3 protein. The profile covers roughly 1.9 million distinct CDR3 sequences, with approximately 40% appearing a single time and 20% to 25% taken by the ten largest. Notes on the study in general: Higher naive T cell percentage went strongly together with higher TCR beta diversity.

Russia was home to the donors, healthy Caucasian individuals aged roughly 6 to 90. The chain recombines TRBV2 with TRBJ1-2, with TRBD1 matching over 11 bases. The sequencing input was blood. The sequence derives from a human donor in good health. The CDR3 loop is CASSAEGQGVGGYTF. CDR3 DNA sequence: TGTGCCAGCAGCGCCGAGGGACAGGGGGTTGGTGGCTACACCTTC.